These 20 T cell receptor beta chains share one sample of origin, sequenced in a study of cytomegalovirus exposure and HLA in healthy donors. PCR employed 60 Vbeta and 13 Jbeta primers. Generated by immunoSEQ multiplex PCR, the TCRdb table keeps only in-frame clones and is missing some. There are fewer than 80,000 clones in the sample; roughly 70% occur only once, and 20% to 25% lies in the top ten. The source material was PBMCs. These receptors were taken from a man aged 50 to 59 in good health and CMV-seropositive.

V and J are TRBV7-9 and TRBJ2-2; TRBD1 aligns across 7 bases. V gave up 0 bases and J gave up 8 bases; unmatched junction bases: 3. The CDR3 covers 14 residues. Germline lookup yields CDR1 SEHNR and CDR2 FQNEAQ (reference sequence). The CDR3 DNA follows: TGTGCCAGCAGCTTAGCAGGGGGCGTGGGGGAGCTGTTTTTT. Its translation: CASSLAGGVGELFF. The full variable domain, completed using reference TRBV7-9 and TRBJ2-2, is DTGVSQNPRHKITKRGQNVTFRCDPISEHNRLYWYRQTLGQGPEFLTYFQNEAQLEKSRLLSDRFSAERPKGSFSTLEIQRTEQGDSAMYLCASSLAGGVGELFFGEGSRLTVL.

The chain recombines TRBV7-3 with TRBJ2-7; weak D call: TRBD2 (6 bases). Germline CDR1 SGHTA, CDR2 FQGTGA. V was trimmed by 0 bases and J by 0 bases, leaving 12 bases between them. The CDR3 totals 16 residues. This chain's CDR3 is CASSLTGLDTSYEQYF. Here the CDR3 DNA reads TGTGCCAGCAGCTTAACGGGACTTGATACCTCCTACGAGCAGTACTTC.

The chain carries TRBV6-1 and TRBJ1-3; D is undetermined. The germline V gene has CDR1 MNHNS and CDR2 SASEGT. The V end was cut by 7 bases, the J end by 4 bases, with 11 bases between. The CDR3 covers 13 residues. CDR3 DNA: TGTGCCAGCAATGGACGGGAAGGAAACACCATATATTTT. Its translation: CASNGREGNTIYF.

This clone appeared once. The chain has TRBV6-1 and TRBJ1-3, with TRBD1 matching 10 bases. The CDR3 consists of 17 residues. V trimming: 4 bases; J trimming: 3 bases; junction bases outside the gene matches: 9. Germline V gene data show CDR1 as MNHNS and CDR2 as SASEGT. The CDR3 DNA follows: TGTGCCAGCAGTGCGTCCCCGGGACAGGGGTATGGAAACACCATATATTTT. It specifies CASSASPGQGYGNTIYF.

DNA of the CDR3: TGTGCCAGCAGTGGAACCGGGACAACTACGAAGCAGTACTTC. The encoded protein is CASSGTGTTTKQYF. The chain recombines TRBV25-1 with TRBJ2-7; weak D call: TRBD1 (6 bases). The CDR3 is 14 amino acids. V was trimmed by 4 bases and J by 8 bases, leaving 18 bases between them. CDR1 and CDR2 (germline): MGHDK, SYGVNS.

This clone appeared a single time. The rearrangement uses TRBV6-1 and TRBJ1-4, with D perhaps TRBD1 (6 bases). V lost 5 bases and J lost 6, with 13 bases in between. Germline assignment: CDR1 MNHNS and CDR2 SASEGT. This CDR3 contains 14 residues. The CDR3 coding sequence is TGTGCCAGCAGTAAACAAGGGGGGGATGAAAAACTGTTTTTT. Protein: CASSKQGGDEKLFF.

The rearrangement links TRBV5-4 to TRBJ1-2; 11 bases are shared with TRBD1. The CDR3 contains 16 residues. Germline-derived CDR1 and CDR2 are SGHNT and YYREEE (reference sequence). Germline trimming cut 4 bases from V and 6 bases from J; bases unmatched to any gene: 11. Here the CDR3 reads CASSHPRAGQGDGYTF. As DNA, the CDR3 is TGTGCCAGCAGCCACCCGCGTGCGGGACAGGGGGATGGCTACACCTTC.

This clone was counted a few times. V gene TRBV4-3 combines with J gene TRBJ2-5; 9 nucleotides match TRBD1. The DNA end favors TRBJ2-7, so the J call may be wrong. Germline CDR1 reads LGHNA; CDR2 reads YSLEER. The CDR3 is made up of 17 amino acids. This CDR3 reads CASSQDRSGQGYHEQYF. CDR3 bases: TGCGCCAGCAGCCAAGATAGGTCGGGACAGGGTTACCACGAGCAGTACTTC.

This clone was counted only a few times. This sequence joins TRBV5-1 and TRBJ1-1; D call uncertain. V lost 2 bases, J lost 6 bases, and 11 bases lay in between. The germline CDR1 and CDR2 sequences are SGHRS and YFSETQ. This CDR3 region has 13 residues. Here the CDR3 reads CASSFWAGSEAFF. CDR3 in DNA: TGCGCCAGCAGCTTTTGGGCCGGATCTGAAGCTTTCTTT.

The gene calls are TRBV27 and TRBJ1-5; D remains unclear. The CDR3 has 14 residues. Trimming left V 3 bases short and J 0 bases short, with 6 bases between. CDR1 is MNHEY and CDR2 is SMNVEV in the germline V gene (reference sequence). This CDR3 is CASSFGDSNQPQHF. In DNA, the CDR3 is TGTGCCAGCAGTTTCGGGGATAGCAATCAGCCCCAGCATTTT.

The V call is TRBV4-1, the J call TRBJ1-5; D is undetermined. The CDR3 extends over 14 amino acids. Germline CDR1 reads MGHRA; CDR2 reads YSYEKL. Trimming stripped 0 bases from V and 7 bases from J, with 10 bases between. The DNA for the CDR3 is TGCGCCAGCAGCCAAGATGAGAGTATCCAGCCCCAGCATTTT. Translated: CASSQDESIQPQHF.

The V gene is TRBV6-1, the J gene TRBJ2-7, with unresolved D. CDR3 length equals 12 residues. The germline V and J ends were trimmed by 5 bases and 1 base, with 6 bases remaining between them. Germline CDR1 is MNHNS and CDR2 is SASEGT. The CDR3, as DNA: TGTGCCAGCAGTCCCGGTTCCTACGAGCAGTACTTC. Its protein is CASSPGSYEQYF.

Comment on this clone: Because the CDR3 is missing its conserved closing phenylalanine or tryptophan, this is likely a read error. Because the CDR3's place on the DNA is in doubt, the DNA is left out and the CDR3 is given as listed by TCRdb. The chain combines TRBV27 with TRBJ1-2. The CDR3 region is 15 residues in length, termini included. Germline CDR1 MNHEY, CDR2 SMNVEV (reference sequence). The CDR3 loop is CASSLAIGGDYGYTV.

The CDR3 nucleotides are TGTGCCACCAGCAGAGATCTAGCGGGGACCCCCGATGGTGACCAAGAGACCCAGTACTTC. Translated: CATSRDLAGTPDGDQETQYF. This rearrangement joins TRBV15 to TRBJ2-5, with 9 bases matching TRBD2. CDR1 LNHNV and CDR2 YYDKDF come from the germline V gene (reference sequence). The V gene end was trimmed by 0 bases and the J gene end by 0 bases; junction bases not matched to a gene: 14. The CDR3 runs 20 residues.

The chain is built from TRBV27 and TRBJ1-2; maybe TRBD1 (6 bases). V lost 6 bases to trimming and J lost 2 bases, with 19 bases between them. The CDR3 sequence is 16 residues long. Germline CDR1 and CDR2: MNHEY and SMNVEV (reference sequence). The CDR3 nucleotides are TGTGCCAGCAGCTGGGGCAGGGGCAGGGAAAACTATGGCTACACCTTC. Its protein is CASSWGRGRENYGYTF.

This sequence joins TRBV29-1 and TRBJ1-1, with TRBD1 matching over 7 bases. This CDR3 spans 13 amino acids. After removal of 7 bases from V and 3 bases from J, the junction contained 8 bases not matched to a gene. Germline V CDR1 and CDR2: SQVTM, ANQGSEA. The CDR3 reads CSARDRGYTEAFF. DNA for the CDR3: TGCAGCGCCCGGGACAGAGGATACACTGAAGCTTTCTTT.

The chain employs TRBV27 and TRBJ1-6; TRBD1 aligns across 7 bases. CDR3 length: 14 residues. V was clipped by 7 bases and J by 4 bases; unmatched bases: 4. Germline V CDR1 and CDR2: MNHEY, SMNVEV (reference sequence). This chain's CDR3 is CASTKGQYNSPLHF. CDR3 DNA: TGTGCCAGCACCAAGGGACAGTATAATTCACCCCTCCACTTT.

This clone was detected a few times. The rearrangement links TRBV20-1 to TRBJ1-1, with D perhaps TRBD1 (5 bases). V shed 8 bases and J shed 9 bases, with 13 bases lying between them. There are 10 residues in the CDR3. Germline loops: CDR1 DFQATT, CDR2 SNEGSKA (reference sequence). The chain's CDR3 is CSTGGVKAFF. In DNA form, the CDR3 reads TGCAGTACAGGTGGAGTGAAAGCTTTCTTT.

This clone was seen a few times. The CDR3 DNA reads TGTGCCAGCAGCAAGACTAGCGGGGGAGGAGATACGCAGTATTTT. Translated, it gives CASSKTSGGGDTQYF. The chain combines TRBV5-6 with TRBJ2-3, with TRBD2 identical over 12 bases. Germline lookup yields CDR1 SGHDT and CDR2 YYEEEE. There are 15 residues in the CDR3. Germline trimming cut 4 bases from V and 5 bases from J; bases unmatched to any gene: 5.

The table lists this clone with a few counts. The V and J genes are TRBV18 and TRBJ1-4; 8 nucleotides agree with TRBD1. Trimming took 6 bases from V and 5 from J; bases not matched to a gene: 5. CDR3 length equals 14 residues. Germline V CDR1 and CDR2: KGHSH, LQKENI. Here the CDR3 DNA reads TGTGCCAGCTCCCGTGGGACAGGCAATGAAAAACTGTTTTTT. Amino acid sequence: CASSRGTGNEKLFF. Together with reference TRBV18 and TRBJ1-4, the CDR3 gives the full variable domain: NAGVMQNPRHLVRRRGQEARLRCSPMKGHSHVYWYRQLPEEGLKFMVYLQKENIIDESGMPKERFSAEFPKEGPSILRIQQVVRGDSAAYFCASSRGTGNEKLFFGSGTQLSVL.